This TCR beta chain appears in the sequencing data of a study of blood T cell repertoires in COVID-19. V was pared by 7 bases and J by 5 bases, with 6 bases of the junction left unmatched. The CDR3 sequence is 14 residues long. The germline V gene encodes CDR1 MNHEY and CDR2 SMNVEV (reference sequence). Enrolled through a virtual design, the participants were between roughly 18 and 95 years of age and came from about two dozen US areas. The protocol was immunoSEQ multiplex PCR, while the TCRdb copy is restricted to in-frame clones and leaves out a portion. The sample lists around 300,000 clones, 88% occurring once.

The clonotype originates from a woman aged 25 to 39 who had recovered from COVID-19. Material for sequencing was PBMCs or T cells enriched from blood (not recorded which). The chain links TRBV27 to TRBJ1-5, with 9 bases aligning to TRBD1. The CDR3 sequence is CASTFTGGHQPQHF. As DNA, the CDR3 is TGTGCCAGCACCTTCACAGGGGGCCATCAGCCCCAGCATTTT.